These 29 T cell receptor beta chains came from one sample sequenced in a study of graft-versus-host responses after intestinal transplantation. The method was immunoSEQ multiplex PCR; TCRdb's version includes in-frame clones alone and lacks a portion of them. The repertoire holds tens of thousands of clones, with over 75% as singletons. The antigens of these receptors remain unknown. The starting material was unstimulated CD8+ T cells sorted from spleen or lymph node cells, obtained before intestinal transplant. The receptors were gathered from a human donor who received an intestinal transplant.

This clone was found once. V gene TRBV4-3 combines with J gene TRBJ2-1; 12 nucleotides agree with TRBD2. Germline values: CDR1 LGHNA, CDR2 YSLEER. This CDR3 is built from 17 residues. Unmatched junction bases numbered 8, after V lost 4 bases and J lost 4 bases. The CDR3 is CASSRARLAGAYNEQFF. The CDR3 DNA sequence: TGCGCCAGCAGCCGGGCCAGACTAGCGGGGGCATACAATGAGCAGTTCTTC.

The chain is built from TRBV27 and TRBJ2-7, with a weak D call TRBD2 (6 bases). The germline V gene has CDR1 MNHEY and CDR2 SMNVEV (reference sequence). The CDR3 has 13 amino acids. V lost 2 bases and J lost 7, with 12 bases in between. CDR3 region: CASSLAGRSEQYF. In DNA, the CDR3 is TGTGCCAGCAGTTTAGCCGGGAGAAGTGAGCAGTACTTC.

This chain joins TRBV30 and TRBJ2-3, with a possible D match to TRBD2 (6 bases). In germline, CDR1 is GTSNPN, CDR2 SVGIG (reference sequence). This CDR3 is built from 14 residues. The ends were cut back, 2 bases at V and 0 bases at J, with 9 bases in the middle. The DNA for the CDR3 is TGTGCCTGGAGTCTAGCGACGAGCACAGATACGCAGTATTTT. This encodes CAWSLATSTDTQYF.

This chain links TRBV30 with TRBJ1-2, with TRBD1 matching 11 bases. CDR1 and CDR2 (germline): GTSNPN, SVGIG (reference sequence). The CDR3 spans 11 residues. V was clipped by 8 bases and J by 8 bases; unmatched bases: 4. Written as DNA, the CDR3 is TGTGCCCGGACAGGGGGCGGCGGCTACACCTTC. It translates to CARTGGGGYTF.

The J gene is TRBJ2-7, the V gene TRBV7-8; 10 bases are a match to TRBD2. Germline CDR1 SGHVS, CDR2 FQNEAQ. CDR3 length equals 14 residues. The V gene end was trimmed by 3 bases and the J gene end by 5 bases; junction bases not matched to a gene: 4. CDR3 DNA: TGTGCCAGCAGCTTCAGCGGGAGGGCCAACGAGCAGTACTTC. Its translation: CASSFSGRANEQYF.

This clone was counted once. The chain carries TRBV11-2 and TRBJ1-2, with TRBD1 as a possible D gene (5 bases). Germline V CDR1 and CDR2: SGHAT, FQNNGV. The CDR3 contains 14 residues. The V end lost 0 bases, the J end lost 7 bases, and 12 bases lay between the germline ends. CDR3 DNA: TGTGCCAGCAGCTTAGATCTGGGGGGGTTTGGCTACACCTTC. Residues: CASSLDLGGFGYTF.

The genes are TRBV19 and TRBJ2-5; maybe TRBD2 (6 bases). The J call may be faulty, since TRBJ2-7 better matches the DNA end. This CDR3 is 13 amino acids long. Germline V gene sequence: CDR1 LNHDA, CDR2 SQIVND (reference sequence). CDR3 region: CASNEGTAYEQYF. In DNA form, the CDR3 reads TGTGCCAGTAACGAGGGGACTGCCTACGAGCAGTACTTC.

The V gene is TRBV19, the J gene TRBJ1-1; possible D gene TRBD1, 5 bases. Germline loops: CDR1 LNHDA, CDR2 SQIVND (reference sequence). V lost 5 bases, J lost 0 bases, and 13 bases lay in between. This CDR3 contains 15 residues. The CDR3 spells CASSETGLLNTEAFF. For the CDR3, the DNA is TGTGCCAGTAGTGAGACGGGACTTTTGAACACTGAAGCTTTCTTT.

This chain's CDR3 is CASSLLAGGINEQYF. The DNA for the CDR3 is TGTGCCAGCAGCTTATTGGCAGGGGGTATTAACGAGCAGTACTTC. The V and J genes are TRBV7-2 and TRBJ2-7; 7 positions agree with TRBD1. With V trimmed by 2 bases and J by 5 bases, 9 bases remained unmatched. The CDR3 sequence is 15 residues long. Germline lookup yields CDR1 SGHTA and CDR2 FQGNSA. Complete variable domain (other parts from reference TRBV7-2 and TRBJ2-7): GAGVSQSPSNKVTEKGKDVELRCDPISGHTALYWYRQSLGQGLEFLIYFQGNSAPDKSGLPSDRFSAERTGGSVSTLTIQRTQQEDSAVYLCASSLLAGGINEQYFGPGTRLTVT.

This clone has only one observation. The chain employs TRBV27 and TRBJ2-4, with 7 bases fitting TRBD1. V dropped 0 bases and J dropped 5; count of bases not matched to a gene: 4. The germline V gene encodes CDR1 MNHEY and CDR2 SMNVEV (reference sequence). CDR3 size: 15 residues. CDR3 sequence: CASSLSAGTENIQYF. The CDR3 DNA reads as TGTGCCAGCAGTTTATCGGCCGGGACAGAAAACATTCAGTACTTC.

The chain has TRBV29-1 and TRBJ2-5, with 12 bases matching TRBD1. The CDR3 runs 16 residues. V shed 4 bases and J 5 bases; nucleotides not matched to a gene: 11. The germline V gene has CDR1 SQVTM and CDR2 ANQGSEA. The CDR3 DNA sequence: TGCAGCGTTGGGGCGCCGGGGACAGGGGGCTTTGAGACCCAGTACTTC. Translating gives CSVGAPGTGGFETQYF.

The J gene is TRBJ2-3, the V gene TRBV7-6; 7 bases line up with TRBD2. Germline trimming cut 1 base from V and 5 bases from J; bases unmatched to any gene: 3. CDR1 is SGHVS and CDR2 is FNYEAQ in the germline V gene. The CDR3 runs 14 residues. CDR3 amino acids: CASSLGGGGDTQYF. For the CDR3, the DNA is TGTGCCAGCAGCTTAGGCGGGGGAGGAGATACGCAGTATTTT.

The V gene is TRBV30, the J gene TRBJ2-1; D remains unclear. This CDR3 contains 14 residues. The germline V gene encodes CDR1 GTSNPN and CDR2 SVGIG (reference sequence). V lost 1 base to trimming and J lost 7 bases, with 14 bases between them. Written as DNA, the CDR3 is TGTGCCTGGAGTGACAGAACCTCTTGGAATGAGCAGTTCTTC. This codes for CAWSDRTSWNEQFF.

The chain joins TRBV14 to TRBJ2-7, with TRBD1 identical over 7 bases. Germline CDR1 is SGHDN and CDR2 is FVKESK. V lost 1 base and J lost 7; bases outside the gene matches: 22. The CDR3 is 19 amino acids. The CDR3 DNA sequence: TGTGCCAGCAGCCAAGTAGGGGCTCCGGGACAGTCTCTTTTGGGGGAGCAGTACTTC. Translated: CASSQVGAPGQSLLGEQYF. Drawing the rest from reference TRBV14 and TRBJ2-7, the complete variable domain is EAGVTQFPSHSVIEKGQTVTLRCDPISGHDNLYWYRRVMGKEIKFLLHFVKESKQDESGMPNNRFLAERTGGTYSTLKVQPAELEDSGVYFCASSQVGAPGQSLLGEQYFGPGTRLTVT.

The chain combines TRBV6-5 with TRBJ1-2; the D is unclear. The CDR3 covers 16 residues. V was cut by 2 bases and J by 4 bases, with 17 bases left in between. Germline CDR1 is MNHEY and CDR2 is SVGAGI. The CDR3 region is CASSYGVGGGSYGYTF. The CDR3 coding sequence is TGTGCCAGCAGTTACGGTGTCGGAGGAGGGTCCTATGGCTACACCTTC.

The V gene is TRBV15, the J gene TRBJ1-2; 7 nucleotides agree with TRBD1. This CDR3 spans 15 amino acids. Germline loops: CDR1 LNHNV, CDR2 YYDKDF (reference sequence). Losses at the gene ends were 5 bases for V and 5 bases for J; bases not matched to a gene: 11. The CDR3 DNA is TGTGCCACCAGCTCCGAGGGCACAGGGGATTATGGCTACACCTTC. Translation: CATSSEGTGDYGYTF.

The chain carries TRBV6-1 and TRBJ2-5; 7 nucleotides agree with TRBD1. The assigned J gene may be wrong: the sequence end matches TRBJ2-7 better. Germline CDR1 reads MNHNS; CDR2 reads SASEGT. The CDR3 is 15 amino acids. Written as DNA, the CDR3 is TGTGCCAGCAGTGACCCCAGGACAGGCGTCTACGAGCAGTACTTC. This encodes CASSDPRTGVYEQYF.

The genes are TRBV4-1 and TRBJ2-7; maybe TRBD1 (5 bases). The CDR3 totals 14 residues. Germline V gene lookup returns CDR1 MGHRA and CDR2 YSYEKL. The germline V and J ends were trimmed by 1 base and 2 bases, with 9 bases remaining between them. CDR3 DNA sequence: TGCGCCAGCAGCCAAGGGACACGGACCTACGAGCAGTACTTC. Translation gives CASSQGTRTYEQYF.

The rearrangement links TRBV7-9 to TRBJ1-4; D perhaps matches TRBD1 (6 bases). CDR3 length: 16 residues. The V gene's germline CDR1 is SEHNR and CDR2 FQNEAQ (reference sequence). V was trimmed by 3 bases and J by 0 bases, leaving 11 bases between them. CDR3: CASSFFRGPTNEKLFF. Here the CDR3 DNA reads TGTGCCAGCAGCTTTTTCAGGGGACCAACTAATGAAAAACTGTTTTTT.

This clone has a single count. The chain employs TRBV7-9 and TRBJ2-1, with D tentatively TRBD2 (6 bases). With 2 bases removed from V and 4 bases from J, the gap between germline ends came to 12 bases. The CDR3 runs 15 residues. CDR1 and CDR2 (germline): SEHNR, FQNEAQ (reference sequence). CDR3 in amino acids: CASSLSGAGYNEQFF. CDR3 coding DNA: TGTGCCAGCAGCTTAAGCGGTGCGGGATACAATGAGCAGTTCTTC.

The chain links TRBV6-5 to TRBJ2-7; 9 positions agree with TRBD2. The germline CDR1 and CDR2 sequences are MNHEY and SVGAGI. This CDR3 has 14 residues. Trimming removed 5 bases from V and 3 bases from J; junction bases left unmatched: 5. DNA for the CDR3: TGTGCCAGCAGTCAACGCGGGAGGGTCTACGAGCAGTACTTC. This sequence encodes CASSQRGRVYEQYF.

This rearrangement joins TRBV6-1 to TRBJ2-7; TRBD2 aligns across 11 bases. This CDR3 comprises 15 residues. Germline V lookup: CDR1 MNHNS, CDR2 SASEGT. Trimming at V came to 2 bases and at J to 6 bases, leaving 6 bases not matched to a gene. CDR3 in DNA: TGTGCCAGCAGTGAATTAACTAGCGGGAGCGGCGAGCAGTACTTC. Translating it yields CASSELTSGSGEQYF.

The J gene is TRBJ2-3, the V gene TRBV7-6, with D possibly TRBD2 on 6 matching bases. Germline CDR1 and CDR2: SGHVS and FNYEAQ. V lost 5 bases and J lost 1, with 10 bases in between. This CDR3 contains 14 residues. As DNA, the CDR3 is TGTGCCAGCAGCCGATGGGAGGGCACAGATACGCAGTATTTT. The encoded protein is CASSRWEGTDTQYF. The entire variable domain, with the rest obtained from reference TRBV7-6 and TRBJ2-3, is as follows: GAGVSQSPRYKVTKRGQDVALRCDPISGHVSLYWYRQALGQGPEFLTYFNYEAQQDKSGLPNDRFSAERPEGSISTLTIQRTEQRDSAMYRCASSRWEGTDTQYFGPGTRLTVL.

A few counts support this clone. This chain joins TRBV30 and TRBJ1-5, with 8 bases that match TRBD1. Losses at the gene ends were 2 bases for V and 0 bases for J; bases not matched to a gene: 3. Germline V gives CDR1 GTSNPN, CDR2 SVGIG (reference sequence). The CDR3 sequence is 15 residues long. The CDR3 protein is CAWSSGTGSNQPQHF. Written as DNA, the CDR3 is TGTGCCTGGAGTTCCGGGACAGGTAGCAATCAGCCCCAGCATTTT. The whole variable domain, filled in from reference TRBV30 and TRBJ1-5, reads SQTIHQWPATLVQPVGSPLSLECTVEGTSNPNLYWYRQAAGRGLQLLFYSVGIGQISSEVPQNLSASRPQDRQFILSSKKLLLSDSGFYLCAWSSGTGSNQPQHFGDGTRLSIL.

The DNA for the CDR3 is TGTGCCAGCAGCTGGAGGATCGGGAGCGTCAATGAGCAGTTCTTC. This codes for CASSWRIGSVNEQFF. V gene TRBV5-6 combines with J gene TRBJ2-1, with D possibly being TRBD2 (6 bases). CDR3 length: 15 residues. CDR1 and CDR2 from the germline V gene are SGHDT and YYEEEE. V was pared by 3 bases and J by 6 bases, with 16 bases between.

This chain joins TRBV5-1 and TRBJ2-7; 8 nucleotides match TRBD1. V dropped 0 bases and J dropped 5; count of bases not matched to a gene: 7. The germline V gene has CDR1 SGHRS and CDR2 YFSETQ. The CDR3 spans 15 residues. CDR3 sequence reads: CASSLDWTGFDEQYF. The CDR3 bases are TGCGCCAGCAGCTTGGATTGGACAGGGTTCGACGAGCAGTACTTC. Filled out from reference TRBV5-1 and TRBJ2-7, the complete variable domain reads KAGVTQTPRYLIKTRGQQVTLSCSPISGHRSVSWYQQTPGQGLQFLFEYFSETQRNKGNFPGRFSGRQFSNSRSEMNVSTLELGDSALYLCASSLDWTGFDEQYFGPGTRLTVT.

V gene TRBV7-6 combines with J gene TRBJ1-1; TRBD1 matches 7 bases. This CDR3 region has 15 residues. V lost 5 bases to trimming and J lost 0 bases; unmatched junction nucleotides: 6. Germline lookup yields CDR1 SGHVS and CDR2 FNYEAQ. The CDR3: CASSPHRGVNTEAFF. For the CDR3, the DNA is TGTGCCAGCAGCCCCCACAGGGGTGTGAACACTGAAGCTTTCTTT.

The J gene is TRBJ1-6, the V gene TRBV27, with 9 bases that match TRBD1. Germline CDR1 MNHEY, CDR2 SMNVEV (reference sequence). V lost 4 bases to trimming and J lost 2 bases; unmatched junction nucleotides: 6. The CDR3 is 17 residues long. Here the CDR3 reads CASSYGTGRAYNSPLHF. The CDR3 coding sequence is TGTGCCAGCAGTTACGGGACAGGGAGGGCCTATAATTCACCCCTCCACTTT.

This chain links TRBV4-3 with TRBJ1-2; TRBD1 aligns across 7 bases. J was trimmed by 0 bases and V by 4 bases; bases with no gene match: 2. The germline CDR1 and CDR2 sequences are LGHNA and YSLEER. The CDR3 length is 14 residues. The CDR3 coding sequence is TGCGCCAGCAGCCCCAGGGGGGCTAACTATGGCTACACCTTC. Translated, it gives CASSPRGANYGYTF.